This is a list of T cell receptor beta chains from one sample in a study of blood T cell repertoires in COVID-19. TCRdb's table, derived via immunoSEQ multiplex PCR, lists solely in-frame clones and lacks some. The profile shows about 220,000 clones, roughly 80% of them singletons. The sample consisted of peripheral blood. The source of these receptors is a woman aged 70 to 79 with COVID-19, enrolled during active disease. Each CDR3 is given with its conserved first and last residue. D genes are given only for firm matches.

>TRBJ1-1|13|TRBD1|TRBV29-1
TGCAGCGCCCGGACCAGGGGGGACACTGAAGCTTTCTTT
CSARTRGDTEAFF
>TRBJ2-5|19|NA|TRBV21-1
TGTGCCAGCAGCACCCGACTAGCGGGTCTGCTAAAGGGTCGAGAGACCCAGTACTTC
CASSTRLAGLLKGRETQYF
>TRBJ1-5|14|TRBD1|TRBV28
TGTGCCAGCAGATCGACAGGGGGCGGTCAGCCCCAGCATTTT
CASRSTGGGQPQHF
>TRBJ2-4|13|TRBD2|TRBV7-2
TGTGCCAGCAGTCCGGGCGGGAGCAACATTCAGTACTTC
CASSPGGSNIQYF
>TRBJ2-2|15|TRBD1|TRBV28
TGTGCCAGCGTCCGGGGACAGATGAACACCGGGGAGCTGTTTTTT
CASVRGQMNTGELFF
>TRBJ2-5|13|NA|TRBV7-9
TGTGCCAGCAGCCTTGCGGGATCCGAGACCCAGTACTTC
CASSLAGSETQYF
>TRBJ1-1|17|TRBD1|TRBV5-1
TGCGCCAGCAATAGAGGGACAGAACCCTTACTAAGGACTGAAGCTTTCTTT
CASNRGTEPLLRTEAFF
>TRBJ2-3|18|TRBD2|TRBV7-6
TGTGCCAGCAGCTTAGCCAGACTAGCGGGAGGGCCCACAGATACGCAGTATTTT
CASSLARLAGGPTDTQYF
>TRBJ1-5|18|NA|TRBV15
TGTGCCACCAGCAACCGACAGGAATTGGGGTATAGCAATCAGCCCCAGCATTTT
CATSNRQELGYSNQPQHF
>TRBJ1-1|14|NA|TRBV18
TGTGCCAGCTCACCGGGGAGCCGAGACACTGAAGCTTTCTTT
CASSPGSRDTEAFF
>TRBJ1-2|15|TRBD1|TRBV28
TGTGCCAGCAGTCCGGGGACAGGGGCTTACTATGGCTACACCTTC
CASSPGTGAYYGYTF